The 26 T cell receptor beta chains presented below share a single source sample, sequenced in a study of post-analysis software for immune sequencing data. Findings and caveats of the study: TRBV segments more frequent in patients than in controls numbered about five and included TRBV5-6, TRBV5-1 and TRBV20-1.

The antigens for these receptors are not known. TCR beta libraries were prepared from cDNA with unique molecular identifiers. TCRdb recomputed calls from the PCR reads with MiXCR, one row per CDR3 protein. The table shows 380,000 or so distinct CDR3 sequences, with less than 35% occurring only once. Material: blood. These receptors were taken from a girl under 18 with multiple sclerosis.

This chain joins TRBV20-1 and TRBJ2-5; 10 bases are a match to TRBD1. Germline V gives CDR1 DFQATT, CDR2 SNEGSKA (reference sequence). This CDR3 comprises 15 residues. V lost 6 bases to trimming and J lost 3 bases; unmatched junction nucleotides: 10. The CDR3 DNA follows: TGCAGTGCACGACCGGGACAGGGGCGTAAAGAGACCCAGTACTTC. Amino acids: CSARPGQGRKETQYF.

The chain has TRBV7-2 and TRBJ1-1, with 7 bases matching TRBD1. The CDR3 is 14 amino acids. J lost 8 bases, V lost 1 base, and 7 bases had no gene match. The germline CDR1 and CDR2 sequences are SGHTA and FQGNSA. In DNA, the CDR3 is TGTGCCAGCAGCTTAGAAGTGGGGGACAGAGAAGCTTTCTTT. The encoded protein is CASSLEVGDREAFF. Variable domain in full (rest from reference TRBV7-2 and TRBJ1-1): GAGVSQSPSNKVTEKGKDVELRCDPISGHTALYWYRQSLGQGLEFLIYFQGNSAPDKSGLPSDRFSAERTGGSVSTLTIQRTQQEDSAVYLCASSLEVGDREAFFGQGTRLTVV.

The chain recombines TRBV20-1 with TRBJ2-1; perhaps TRBD2 as D (5 bases). The CDR3 runs to 17 residues. Germline-derived CDR1 and CDR2 are DFQATT and SNEGSKA (reference sequence). V was shortened by 6 bases and J by 8 bases, with 29 bases between the two germline ends. The DNA for the CDR3 is TGCAGTGCGGGAGAGGAACTAACACACAAATTGGGCGATGAGCAGTTCTTC. Translated, it gives CSAGEELTHKLGDEQFF.

This sequence joins TRBV28 and TRBJ1-4; 8 positions agree with TRBD1. Germline V gene lookup returns CDR1 MDHEN and CDR2 SYDVKM. This CDR3 comprises 14 residues. The J segment lost 6 bases and the V segment lost 8 bases, leaving 8 bases of the junction unmatched. The CDR3 DNA reads as TGTGCCAGCTCCAGGGGGCGGACTGATGAAAAACTGTTTTTT. Translated: CASSRGRTDEKLFF.

V usage is TRBV20-1 and J usage is TRBJ2-3, with 16 bases fitting TRBD2. Germline loops: CDR1 DFQATT, CDR2 SNEGSKA (reference sequence). V was clipped by 6 bases and J by 4 bases; unmatched bases: 1. This CDR3 contains 14 residues. The CDR3 sequence: CSAGTSGGADTQYF. The DNA for the CDR3 is TGCAGTGCGGGGACTAGCGGGGGGGCAGATACGCAGTATTTT.

The chain recombines TRBV12-3 or TRBV12-4 with TRBJ2-3, with 7 bases lining up with TRBD2. The CDR3 covers 14 residues. Germline trimming cut 3 bases from V and 6 bases from J; bases unmatched to any gene: 6. The CDR3 nucleotides are TGTGCCAGCAGTTTGGGGGGGAGCGTCGATACGCAGTATTTT. This encodes CASSLGGSVDTQYF.

Only a few counts were recorded for this clonotype. The genes are TRBV4-1 and TRBJ1-6, with 8 bases identical to TRBD1. After removal of 1 base from V and 4 bases from J, the junction contained 9 bases not matched to a gene. Germline V CDR1 and CDR2: MGHRA, YSYEKL. The CDR3 runs to 18 residues. Here the CDR3 reads CASSQVQDRASYNSPLHF. CDR3 nucleotides: TGCGCCAGCAGCCAAGTCCAGGACAGGGCATCTTATAATTCACCCCTCCACTTT.

The chain employs TRBV4-1 and TRBJ2-3; 8 positions match TRBD2. The CDR3 is 19 amino acids. The J segment lost 0 bases and the V segment lost 0 bases, leaving 11 bases of the junction unmatched. Germline V gene sequence: CDR1 MGHRA, CDR2 YSYEKL. CDR3 DNA sequence: TGCGCCAGCAGCCAAGATGGAGGAGTAGCGGGGTTTAGCACAGATACGCAGTATTTT. Translating it yields CASSQDGGVAGFSTDTQYF.

This clonotype has only a few counts. The chain is built from TRBV28 and TRBJ1-6; tentative D call: TRBD1 (6 bases). The CDR3 sequence is 15 residues long. From germline, CDR1 is MDHEN and CDR2 SYDVKM. The V and J ends lost 3 bases and 6 bases respectively, with 12 bases between them. The CDR3 loop is CASSFITGSNSPLHF. The CDR3 DNA follows: TGTGCCAGCAGTTTTATAACAGGGTCTAATTCACCCCTCCACTTT.

CDR3 in DNA: TGTGCCAGCAGCTCTTTCTCAGGGGGAGGTCAAACTGAAGCTTTCTTT. Amino acids: CASSSFSGGGQTEAFF. The chain employs TRBV7-9 and TRBJ1-1; the match to TRBD1 covers 7 bases. The CDR3 totals 16 residues. Trimming cost V 4 bases and J 5 bases; bases outside gene matches: 13. Germline V CDR1 and CDR2: SEHNR, FQNEAQ (reference sequence).

The chain links TRBV20-1 to TRBJ2-7, with D possibly being TRBD2 (6 bases). CDR1 and CDR2 from the germline V gene are DFQATT and SNEGSKA (reference sequence). Trimming stripped 0 bases from V and 0 bases from J, with 12 bases between. This CDR3 is 15 amino acids long. The chain's CDR3 is CSARDGGLLSYEQYF. The CDR3 bases are TGCAGTGCTAGAGATGGGGGACTCCTCTCCTACGAGCAGTACTTC.

This clonotype turned up a few times. The rearrangement joins TRBV6-1 to TRBJ2-7; D is unclear. This CDR3 has 10 amino acids. Trimming removed 5 bases at V and 3 bases at J, with 2 bases between. The V gene's germline CDR1 is MNHNS and CDR2 SASEGT. This CDR3 reads CASSNYEQYF. Here the CDR3 DNA reads TGTGCCAGCAGTAACTACGAGCAGTACTTC.

This clonotype was picked up a small number of times. One end of the junction fails to match germline, which may point to a read error. The V call is TRBV7-2, the J call TRBJ1-2; unclear D gene. This CDR3 is built from 15 residues. From germline, CDR1 is SGHTA and CDR2 FQGNSA. This chain's CDR3 is CANSDHPSGGEGYTF. The CDR3 nucleotides read TGTGCCAACAGCGATCACCCTTCAGGAGGAGAGGGCTACACCTTC.

The V call is TRBV5-8, the J call TRBJ2-7; weak D call: TRBD2 (5 bases). The CDR3 sequence is 13 residues long. Between the trimmed V and J ends, which lost 0 bases and 5 bases, there was a span of 9 bases. Per germline, CDR1 SGHTS and CDR2 YDEGEE. This CDR3 is CASSLVGVHEQYF. The CDR3 bases are TGTGCCAGCAGCTTGGTCGGGGTCCACGAGCAGTACTTC.

This clonotype was picked up one time. The chain links TRBV11-2 to TRBJ2-2; tentatively, D is TRBD1 (5 bases). The CDR3 has 15 amino acids. The V gene lost 3 bases and the J gene lost 3 bases, with 11 bases spanning the gap. Germline loops: CDR1 SGHAT, CDR2 FQNNGV. DNA of the CDR3: TGTGCCAGCAGCTTTCAGGGATCCCACACCGGGGAGCTGTTTTTT. This codes for CASSFQGSHTGELFF. The full variable domain, with the rest looked up from reference TRBV11-2 and TRBJ2-2, is EAGVAQSPRYKIIEKRQSVAFWCNPISGHATLYWYQQILGQGPKLLIQFQNNGVVDDSQLPKDRFSAERLKGVDSTLKIQPAKLEDSAVYLCASSFQGSHTGELFFGEGSRLTVL.

The chain couples TRBV27 to TRBJ1-1; 9 bases match TRBD1. CDR1 and CDR2 from the germline V gene are MNHEY and SMNVEV (reference sequence). This CDR3 is built from 14 residues. Trimming cost V 10 bases and J 1 base; bases outside gene matches: 7. The CDR3 reads CATWGQGGNTEAFF. CDR3 DNA: TGTGCCACATGGGGACAGGGAGGGAACACTGAAGCTTTCTTT.

This clonotype was detected only a few times. The chain links TRBV20-1 to TRBJ1-1; D perhaps matches TRBD1 (6 bases). The V end lost 5 bases, the J end lost 7 bases, and 20 bases lay between the germline ends. Germline CDR1 reads DFQATT; CDR2 reads SNEGSKA (reference sequence). The CDR3 loop spans 14 amino acids. CDR3 region: CSASFRGNRGEAFF. The CDR3 DNA sequence: TGCAGTGCTTCCTTCAGGGGCAACCGGGGTGAAGCTTTCTTT.

In DNA form, the CDR3 reads TGTGCCAGCACCTCGCCCGGGACAGGGGTTTACAATGAGCAGTTCTTC. Residues: CASTSPGTGVYNEQFF. The V gene is TRBV28, the J gene TRBJ2-1; 10 positions agree with TRBD1. The CDR3 contains 16 residues. Losses at the gene ends were 7 bases for V and 4 bases for J; bases not matched to a gene: 10. CDR1 and CDR2 from the germline V gene are MDHEN and SYDVKM.

This clonotype was seen only a few times. CDR3 loop: CASTHPTGGADTGELFF. DNA of the CDR3: TGTGCCAGCACCCACCCCACCGGGGGGGCGGACACCGGGGAGCTGTTTTTT. The rearrangement links TRBV7-9 to TRBJ2-2; 8 bases line up with TRBD2. The CDR3 is 17 amino acids. Trimming at V came to 7 bases and at J to 3 bases, leaving 13 bases not matched to a gene. Germline V gene sequence: CDR1 SEHNR, CDR2 FQNEAQ (reference sequence).

This clonotype was counted a few times. This sequence joins TRBV7-9 and TRBJ1-2; TRBD1 agrees at 7 bases. Germline lookup yields CDR1 SEHNR and CDR2 FQNEAQ (reference sequence). The CDR3 contains 14 residues. The V and J ends lost 5 bases and 4 bases, in that order; junction bases with no gene match: 7. The CDR3 sequence: CASSGIQGTYGYTF. In DNA, the CDR3 is TGTGCCAGCAGCGGAATACAGGGGACCTATGGCTACACCTTC.

CDR3 nucleotide sequence: TGCAGTGCTAGTCCAGGGAACTACGAGCAGTACTTC. This codes for CSASPGNYEQYF. J is TRBJ2-7 and V is TRBV20-1; D might be TRBD1 (5 bases). CDR3 length: 12 residues. Germline values: CDR1 DFQATT, CDR2 SNEGSKA (reference sequence). V was pared by 3 bases and J by 3 bases, with 9 bases between.

V usage is TRBV9 and J usage is TRBJ1-2; D ambiguous. The CDR3 loop spans 15 amino acids. Looked up from germline, CDR1 is SGDLS and CDR2 is YYNGEE. Trimming removed 0 bases from V and 6 bases from J, with 15 bases in between. CDR3 sequence reads: CASSVVAGKDDGYTF. For the CDR3, the DNA is TGTGCCAGCAGCGTAGTAGCAGGCAAAGACGATGGCTACACCTTC.

This clonotype has at least ten counts. The chain is built from TRBV12-3 or TRBV12-4 and TRBJ1-2; perhaps TRBD1 as D (5 bases). This CDR3 comprises 14 residues. Trimming cost V 8 bases and J 3 bases, with 16 bases left between them. This CDR3 is CASWRGETYYGYTF. DNA for the CDR3: TGTGCCAGCTGGAGAGGGGAGACCTACTATGGCTACACCTTC.

This clonotype was detected only a few times. The chain combines TRBV10-2 with TRBJ1-1; the D is unclear. The germline CDR1 and CDR2 sequences are WSHSY and SAAADI. V gave up 6 bases and J gave up 1 base, with 9 bases separating them. CDR3 length: 13 residues. CDR3 in DNA: TGCGCCAGCAGAATGCAGCCGAACACTGAAGCTTTCTTT. Translated: CASRMQPNTEAFF.

The chain is built from TRBV7-9 and TRBJ1-2; D is undetermined. CDR1 and CDR2 (germline): SEHNR, FQNEAQ (reference sequence). V was clipped by 2 bases and J by 11 bases, with 12 bases between them. The CDR3 consists of 12 residues. Written as DNA, the CDR3 is TGTGCCAGCAGCTTAAATACGGGGTTTTACACCTTC. Translation gives CASSLNTGFYTF.

The CDR3 DNA reads as TGTGCCAGCAGCCAAGATACTAGCTCCTACAATGAGCAGTTCTTC. Amino acid sequence: CASSQDTSSYNEQFF. The chain carries TRBV4-2 and TRBJ2-1; D possibly corresponds to TRBD2 (5 bases). CDR1 and CDR2 (germline): LGHNA, YNFKEQ. This CDR3 region has 15 residues. Deletions cut 0 bases from V and 0 bases from J, with 6 bases between.